The rows below give T cell receptor beta chains drawn from one sample of a study of blood T cell repertoires in COVID-19. Clones were sequenced by immunoSEQ multiplex PCR, and TCRdb holds only the in-frame ones, with some missing. In the table there are just over 300,000 clones, 85% to 90% of which are singletons. Sequenced input: PBMCs or T cells enriched from blood (not recorded which). The source of these receptors is a woman between 18 and 29 years old with acute COVID-19. Each CDR3 is given with its conserved first and last residue. D genes are given only for firm matches. Clone size is given for some rows only: seen once, a few or many times, or a class if the clone is expanded.

cdr3_aa	cdr3_nt	d_call	clone_size	v_call	j_call
CSVSGDNEQFF	TGCAGCGTATCAGGGGACAATGAGCAGTTCTTC	-	-	TRBV29-1	TRBJ2-1
CASSQGQGASPLHF	TGTGCCAGTAGTCAAGGACAGGGGGCTTCACCCCTCCACTTT	TRBD1	-	TRBV19	TRBJ1-6
CATSDLSAEETQYF	TGTGCCACCAGTGATTTATCCGCGGAAGAGACCCAGTACTTC	-	-	TRBV24-1	TRBJ2-5
CATSDLRVVFF	TGTGCCACCAGTGATTTGAGAGTTGTGTTCTTC	-	-	TRBV24-1	TRBJ2-1
CASSPPGQGGYTF	TGTGCCAGCTCACCACCGGGACAGGGTGGCTACACCTTC	TRBD1	-	TRBV18	TRBJ1-2
CASSHPGGFTGELFF	TGTGCCAGTAGTCATCCAGGGGGATTTACCGGGGAGCTGTTTTTT	TRBD1	-	TRBV19	TRBJ2-2
CATSGQGKNEKLFF	TGTGCCACCAGTGGACAGGGCAAGAATGAAAAACTGTTTTTT	TRBD1	-	TRBV24-1	TRBJ1-4
CASSSGQGGPLHF	TGTGCCAGCAGTTCCGGACAGGGCGGACCCCTCCACTTT	TRBD1	-	TRBV12-3/TRBV12-4	TRBJ1-6
CASSYSRDYADTQYF	TGTGCCAGCAGTTACTCTCGGGACTACGCAGATACGCAGTATTTT	TRBD2	-	TRBV6-5	TRBJ2-3
CATLSTGVAAGELFF	TGTGCCACCCTGTCGACAGGGGTAGCGGCCGGGGAGCTGTTTTTT	TRBD1	-	TRBV2	TRBJ2-2
CATQVGYAGNTIYF	TGTGCCACCCAGGTTGGGTACGCTGGAAACACCATATATTTT	-	once	TRBV28	TRBJ1-3
CASSLTGTGDRYNEQFF	TGTGCCAGCAGCTTAACGGGTACAGGGGATCGGTACAATGAGCAGTTCTTC	TRBD1	-	TRBV7-3	TRBJ2-1
CASSIGENTEAFF	TGTGCCAGCTCAATCGGAGAGAACACTGAAGCTTTCTTT	-	-	TRBV18	TRBJ1-1
CASGRGGTDTQYF	TGTGCCAGCGGCAGGGGTGGCACAGATACGCAGTATTTT	-	-	TRBV2	TRBJ2-3
CASSFGTGMNTEAFF	TGTGCCAGCAGCTTCGGGACAGGGATGAACACTGAAGCTTTCTTT	TRBD1	-	TRBV7-3	TRBJ1-1
CASSPPTGQGNTIYF	TGTGCCAGCAGCCCCCCGACAGGGCAAGGAAACACCATATATTTT	TRBD1	-	TRBV3-1/TRBV3-2	TRBJ1-3
CSALAGGLGTGELFF	TGCAGCGCTTTAGCGGGAGGCCTTGGGACCGGGGAGCTGTTTTTT	TRBD2	-	TRBV29-1	TRBJ2-2
CASGIAGDNEQFF	TGTGCCAGCGGTATAGCGGGAGACAATGAGCAGTTCTTC	TRBD2	-	TRBV6-5	TRBJ2-1
CASSEMSGTGGTYEQYF	TGTGCCAGCAGTGAGATGTCCGGGACAGGCGGAACCTACGAGCAGTACTTC	TRBD1	-	TRBV6-1	TRBJ2-7
CASSQGTPDTQYF	TGTGCCAGCAGCCAAGGGACACCAGATACGCAGTATTTT	-	-	TRBV3-1/TRBV3-2	TRBJ2-3
CASSPPDYGYTF	TGTGCCAGCTCCCCCCCGGACTATGGCTACACCTTC	-	-	TRBV18	TRBJ1-2
CASTSGQLNYGYTF	TGTGCCAGTACCTCTGGACAGCTTAACTATGGCTACACCTTC	-	-	TRBV19	TRBJ1-2
CATSREGRMYEQYF	TGTGCCACCAGCAGAGAGGGCCGCATGTACGAGCAGTACTTC	-	-	TRBV15	TRBJ2-7
CASSSYPYGYTF	TGTGCCAGCAGTTCCTATCCCTATGGCTACACCTTC	-	-	TRBV28	TRBJ1-2
CASSGPETDYNEQFF	TGTGCCAGCAGTGGGCCGGAGACTGACTACAATGAGCAGTTCTTC	-	-	TRBV2	TRBJ2-1
CASSLTWDRAYEQYF	TGCGCCAGCAGCCTTACCTGGGACAGGGCCTACGAGCAGTACTTC	TRBD1	-	TRBV5-1	TRBJ2-7
CASSYDGTYEQYF	TGTGCCAGCAGTTATGACGGGACCTACGAGCAGTACTTC	-	-	TRBV6-5	TRBJ2-7
CASSERENTGELFF	TGCGCCAGCAGTGAACGGGAGAACACCGGGGAGCTGTTTTTT	-	-	TRBV10-1	TRBJ2-2
CASKGQGDSTEAFF	TGTGCCAGCAAGGGACAGGGGGACAGCACTGAAGCTTTCTTT	TRBD1	-	TRBV6-5	TRBJ1-1
CASSFLSGRTQTQYF	TGCGCCAGCAGCTTTCTTAGCGGGAGAACCCAGACCCAGTACTTC	TRBD2	-	TRBV5-1	TRBJ2-5
CSAWTTYGYTF	TGCAGTGCCTGGACAACTTATGGCTACACCTTC	-	once	TRBV20-1	TRBJ1-2
CASSLNDRGSDTQYF	TGTGCCAGCAGCTTAAATGACAGGGGATCAGATACGCAGTATTTT	TRBD1	-	TRBV11-2	TRBJ2-3
CASSALSSLTDTQYF	TGCGCCAGCAGCGCACTGAGTTCACTGACAGATACGCAGTATTTT	-	-	TRBV5-1	TRBJ2-3
CASSPRWGDIQYF	TGTGCCAGCAGCCCACGGTGGGGCGACATTCAGTACTTC	-	once	TRBV7-8	TRBJ2-4
CASSPIYRGGSYGYTF	TGTGCCAGCAGTCCCATTTACAGGGGAGGCAGCTATGGCTACACCTTC	TRBD1	-	TRBV27	TRBJ1-2
CASRATGGGYGYTF	TGCGCCAGCAGGGCGACAGGGGGCGGCTATGGCTACACCTTC	TRBD1	-	TRBV5-1	TRBJ1-2
CASSIGGTWPRLAKNIQYF	TGTGCCAGTAGTATAGGGGGCACCTGGCCCAGGCTAGCCAAAAACATTCAGTACTTC	-	-	TRBV19	TRBJ2-4
CASSLSPSFTDTQYF	TGTGCCAGCAGCTTAAGTCCTAGTTTCACAGATACGCAGTATTTT	-	-	TRBV7-3	TRBJ2-3
CASSLGEGSYNSPLHF	TGTGCCAGCAGTTTAGGAGAGGGCTCCTATAATTCACCCCTCCACTTT	-	-	TRBV28	TRBJ1-6
CASSGKETGELFF	TGTGCCAGCAGTGGCAAAGAGACCGGGGAGCTGTTTTTT	-	-	TRBV2	TRBJ2-2
CASRYGQSEAFF	TGTGCAAGTCGATATGGACAGTCTGAAGCTTTCTTT	-	-	TRBV12-2	TRBJ1-1
CATTISYNSPLHF	TGTGCTACTACAATCTCCTATAATTCACCCCTCCACTTT	-	-	TRBV27	TRBJ1-6
CASSLDVNGVRRGYTF	TGTGCCAGCAGTTTAGACGTTAACGGGGTGCGGCGGGGCTACACCTTC	-	-	TRBV27	TRBJ1-2
CASSEPRVGKNIQYF	TGTGCCAGCAGCGAACCCCGGGTGGGCAAAAACATTCAGTACTTC	-	-	TRBV7-9	TRBJ2-4
CASSFTGDSNQPQHF	TGCGCCAGCAGCTTCACAGGGGACAGCAATCAGCCCCAGCATTTT	TRBD1	-	TRBV5-1	TRBJ1-5
CSVRVGGSGNQPQHF	TGCAGCGTTCGGGTGGGGGGAAGCGGCAATCAGCCCCAGCATTTT	-	-	TRBV29-1	TRBJ1-5
CASTLGLITGGTNEKLFF	TGTGCCAGCACCTTGGGGTTAATTACAGGGGGCACAAATGAAAAACTGTTTTTT	TRBD1	-	TRBV28	TRBJ1-4
CASSRDPGDLYGYTF	TGTGCCAGCTCACGAGACCCAGGGGACCTCTATGGCTACACCTTC	-	few	TRBV18	TRBJ1-2
CASSFRDSAYGYTF	TGTGCCAGCAGTTTTCGGGACAGCGCTTATGGCTACACCTTC	TRBD1	-	TRBV28	TRBJ1-2
CASSVSDPGYDEQYF	TGTGCCAGCAGCGTTAGCGACCCGGGTTATGACGAGCAGTACTTC	-	-	TRBV9	TRBJ2-7
CASRGVTRESYTF	TGTGCCAGTAGAGGAGTAACTAGAGAAAGCTACACCTTC	-	-	TRBV19	TRBJ1-2
CASSFMETQYF	TGTGCCAGCAGTTTTATGGAGACCCAGTACTTC	-	-	TRBV12-3/TRBV12-4	TRBJ2-5
CASSLLREDEQFF	TGCGCCAGCAGCCTGTTGCGGGAGGATGAGCAGTTCTTC	TRBD2	once	TRBV4-1	TRBJ2-1
CASSSRGQGAPGTGELFF	TGTGCCAGCAGCTCGAGGGGACAGGGGGCGCCGGGGACCGGGGAGCTGTTTTTT	TRBD1	-	TRBV7-9	TRBJ2-2